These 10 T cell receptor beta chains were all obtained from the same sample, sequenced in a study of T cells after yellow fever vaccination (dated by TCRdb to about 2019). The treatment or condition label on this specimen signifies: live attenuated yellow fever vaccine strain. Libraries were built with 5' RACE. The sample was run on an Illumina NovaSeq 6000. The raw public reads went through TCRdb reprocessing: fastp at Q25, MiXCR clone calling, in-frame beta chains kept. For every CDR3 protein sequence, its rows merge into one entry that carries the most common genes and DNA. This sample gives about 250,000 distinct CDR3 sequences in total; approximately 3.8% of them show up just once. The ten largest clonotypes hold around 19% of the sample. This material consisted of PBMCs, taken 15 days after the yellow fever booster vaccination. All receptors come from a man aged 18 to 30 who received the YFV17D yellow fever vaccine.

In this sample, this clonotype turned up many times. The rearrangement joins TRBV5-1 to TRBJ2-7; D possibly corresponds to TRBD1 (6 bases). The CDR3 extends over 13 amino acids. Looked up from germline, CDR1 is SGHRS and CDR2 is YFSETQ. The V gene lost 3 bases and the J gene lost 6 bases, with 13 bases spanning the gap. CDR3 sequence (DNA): TGCGCCAGCAGCTACGGACAGCCATCCGAGCAGTACTTC. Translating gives CASSYGQPSEQYF. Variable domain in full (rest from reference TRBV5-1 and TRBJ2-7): KAGVTQTPRYLIKTRGQQVTLSCSPISGHRSVSWYQQTPGQGLQFLFEYFSETQRNKGNFPGRFSGRQFSNSRSEMNVSTLELGDSALYLCASSYGQPSEQYFGPGTRLTVT.

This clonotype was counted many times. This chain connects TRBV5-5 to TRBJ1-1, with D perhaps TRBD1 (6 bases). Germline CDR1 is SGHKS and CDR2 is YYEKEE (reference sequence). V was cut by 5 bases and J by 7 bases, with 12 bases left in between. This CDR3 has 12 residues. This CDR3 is CASRPLGGEAFF. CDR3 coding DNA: TGTGCCAGCAGGCCCCTAGGGGGTGAAGCTTTCTTT.

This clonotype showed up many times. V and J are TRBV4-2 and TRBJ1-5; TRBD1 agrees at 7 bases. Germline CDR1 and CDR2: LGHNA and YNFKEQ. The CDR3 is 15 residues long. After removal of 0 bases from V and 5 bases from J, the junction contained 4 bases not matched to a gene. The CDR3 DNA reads TGTGCCAGCAGCCAAGAGCACAGGGGAGATCAGCCCCAGCATTTT. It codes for CASSQEHRGDQPQHF.

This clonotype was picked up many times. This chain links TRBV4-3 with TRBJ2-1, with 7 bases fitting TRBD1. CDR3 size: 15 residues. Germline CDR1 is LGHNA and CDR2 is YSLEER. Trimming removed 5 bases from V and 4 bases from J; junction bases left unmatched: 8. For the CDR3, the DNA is TGCGCCAGCAGCGAAGGCCTACAGGGGTACAATGAGCAGTTCTTC. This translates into CASSEGLQGYNEQFF.

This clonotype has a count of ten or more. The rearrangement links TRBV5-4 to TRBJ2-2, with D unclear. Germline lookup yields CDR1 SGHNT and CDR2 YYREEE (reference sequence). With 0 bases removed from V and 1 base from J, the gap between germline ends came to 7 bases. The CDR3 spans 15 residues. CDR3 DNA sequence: TGTGCCAGCAGCTTGGAGACAATGAACACCGGGGAGCTGTTTTTT. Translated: CASSLETMNTGELFF.

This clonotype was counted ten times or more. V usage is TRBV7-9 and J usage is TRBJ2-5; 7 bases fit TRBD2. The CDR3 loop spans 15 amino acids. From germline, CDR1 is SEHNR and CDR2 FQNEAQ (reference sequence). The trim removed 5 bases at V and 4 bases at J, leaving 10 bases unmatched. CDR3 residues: CASSIGGGGGETQYF. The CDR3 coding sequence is TGTGCCAGCAGCATTGGCGGCGGGGGAGGAGAGACCCAGTACTTC.

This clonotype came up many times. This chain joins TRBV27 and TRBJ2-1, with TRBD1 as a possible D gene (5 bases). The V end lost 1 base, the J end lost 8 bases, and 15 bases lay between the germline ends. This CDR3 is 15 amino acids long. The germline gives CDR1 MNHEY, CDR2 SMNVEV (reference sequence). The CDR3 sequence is CASSLYARVAHEQFF. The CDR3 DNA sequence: TGTGCCAGCAGTTTATACGCCAGGGTGGCCCATGAGCAGTTCTTC.

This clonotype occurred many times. CDR3 sequence reads: CASSLASAATGELFF. The DNA for the CDR3 is TGTGCCAGCAGCTTAGCATCAGCGGCAACCGGGGAGCTGTTTTTT. The chain joins TRBV7-8 to TRBJ2-2, with D possibly TRBD2 on 5 matching bases. Per the germline V gene, CDR1 is SGHVS and CDR2 is FQNEAQ. V shed 0 bases and J shed 5 bases, with 10 bases lying between them. The CDR3 has 15 residues.

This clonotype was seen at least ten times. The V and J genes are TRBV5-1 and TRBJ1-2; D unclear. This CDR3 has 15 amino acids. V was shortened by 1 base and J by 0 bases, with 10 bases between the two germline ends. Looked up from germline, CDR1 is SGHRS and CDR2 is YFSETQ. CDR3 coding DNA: TGCGCCAGCAGCTTGTTCCACTCAGCTAACTATGGCTACACCTTC. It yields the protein CASSLFHSANYGYTF.

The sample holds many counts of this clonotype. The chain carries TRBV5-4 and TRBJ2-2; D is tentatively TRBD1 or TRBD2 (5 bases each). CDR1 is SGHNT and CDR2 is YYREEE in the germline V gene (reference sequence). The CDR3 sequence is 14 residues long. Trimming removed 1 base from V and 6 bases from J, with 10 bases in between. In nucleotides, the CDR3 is TGTGCCAGCAGCTTGCCAGGGAGATCCGGGGAGCTGTTTTTT. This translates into CASSLPGRSGELFF. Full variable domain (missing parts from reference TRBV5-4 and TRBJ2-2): ETGVTQSPTHLIKTRGQQVTLRCSSQSGHNTVSWYQQALGQGPQFIFQYYREEENGRGNFPPRFSGLQFPNYSSELNVNALELDDSALYLCASSLPGRSGELFFGEGSRLTVL.